Below are 16 T cell receptor beta chains sequenced from a single sample in a study of tumor-infiltrating lymphocytes in primary liver carcinoma. A primer matching the constant region was used to make TCR beta cDNA from 500 to 600 ng of total RNA. Slightly modified ARM-PCR served as the procedure for the TCR beta libraries. These libraries came from three rounds of nested multiplex PCR. Rounds one and two of PCR, each of 9 to 11 cycles, were primed with TRBV1-TRBV30 forward primers and a C-beta reverse primer. MiXCR was run by TCRdb on the multiplex PCR reads, yielding one entry per CDR3 protein. This repertoire shows 250,000 to 350,000 distinct CDR3 sequences, almost 60% found once; its top ten account for 15% to 20%. Unsorted whole blood yielded the blood RNA, and germline DNA was also extracted. What was sequenced was peripheral blood. The receptor set was obtained from a woman aged 25 to 39 with primary liver carcinoma and hepatitis B virus infection.

This clonotype was detected ten times or more. The chain carries TRBV29-1 and TRBJ1-1; possible D gene TRBD1, 5 bases. V dropped 7 bases and J dropped 0 bases, with 6 bases sitting between them. The CDR3 length is 11 residues. Germline V gene sequence: CDR1 SQVTM, CDR2 ANQGSEA. The CDR3 sequence: CSATVNTEAFF. The CDR3 DNA reads as TGCAGCGCGACAGTGAACACTGAAGCTTTCTTT.

This clonotype was detected many times. V gene TRBV12-3 or TRBV12-4 combines with J gene TRBJ1-2; D perhaps matches TRBD1 (5 bases). CDR3 size: 12 residues. V was cut by 5 bases and J by 4 bases, with 8 bases left in between. CDR3 DNA: TGTGCCAGCAGTACGACAGTCTATGGCTACACCTTC. Translation: CASSTTVYGYTF.

This rearrangement joins TRBV14 to TRBJ2-2; tentatively, D is TRBD2 (5 bases). The CDR3 contains 15 residues. Germline assignment: CDR1 SGHDN and CDR2 FVKESK. Trimming cost V 2 bases and J 7 bases, with 14 bases left between them. CDR3 residues: CASSQLARVGGELFF. The CDR3 DNA is TGTGCCAGCAGCCAATTAGCGCGAGTTGGCGGGGAGCTGTTTTTT. Combining the CDR3 with reference TRBV14 and TRBJ2-2 gives the whole variable domain EAGVTQFPSHSVIEKGQTVTLRCDPISGHDNLYWYRRVMGKEIKFLLHFVKESKQDESGMPNNRFLAERTGGTYSTLKVQPAELEDSGVYFCASSQLARVGGELFFGEGSRLTVL.

CDR3 DNA: TGTGCTAGTGGTTTGGTAGCGGGCCAATACGAGCAGTACTTC. Translating it yields CASGLVAGQYEQYF. V usage is TRBV12-5 and J usage is TRBJ2-7, with a possible D match to TRBD2 (6 bases). CDR3 length: 14 residues. Looked up from germline, CDR1 is LGHNT and CDR2 is FRNRAP. V lost 0 bases to trimming and J lost 4 bases, with 10 bases between them. The full variable domain, its missing parts supplied by reference TRBV12-5 and TRBJ2-7, is DARVTQTPRHKVTEMGQEVTMRCQPILGHNTVFWYRQTMMQGLELLAYFRNRAPLDDSGMPKDRFSAEMPDATLATLKIQPSEPRDSAVYFCASGLVAGQYEQYFGPGTRLTVT.

The chain combines TRBV12-3 or TRBV12-4 with TRBJ2-7, with D perhaps matching TRBD1 or TRBD2 (6 bases each). The CDR3 is 15 residues long. Trimming took off 5 bases at V and 3 bases at J, with 17 bases between the two ends. The CDR3 protein is CASSLGGVWGYEQYF. In DNA form, the CDR3 reads TGTGCCAGCAGTCTGGGGGGCGTGTGGGGCTACGAGCAGTACTTC.

This clonotype was observed a few times. A much larger clone differs from this one at a single base, so this may be a read error. V and J are TRBV4-2 and TRBJ2-1, with D perhaps assigned TRBD1 or TRBD2 (5 bases each). The CDR3 sequence is 15 residues long. Germline V lookup: CDR1 LGHNA, CDR2 YNFKEQ. Here the CDR3 reads CAGSQGATAYNEQFF. The CDR3 DNA reads as TGTGCCGGCAGCCAGGGAGCGACTGCCTACAATGAGCAGTTCTTC.

This clonotype was seen ten or more times. V usage is TRBV12-3 or TRBV12-4 and J usage is TRBJ2-7, with no clear D. The CDR3 is made up of 12 amino acids. Trimming removed 2 bases from V and 4 bases from J, with 6 bases in between. This CDR3 reads CASSLSKYEQYF. DNA of the CDR3: TGTGCCAGCAGTTTATCTAAGTACGAGCAGTACTTC.

The chain recombines TRBV4-1 with TRBJ2-1; 10 bases match TRBD2. The ends lost 4 bases at V and 2 bases at J; junction bases unmatched: 23. Germline CDR1 and CDR2: MGHRA and YSYEKL. The CDR3 loop spans 22 amino acids. The CDR3 region is CASSPIRGGSSGRNSPYNEQFF. The DNA for the CDR3 is TGCGCCAGCAGCCCAATCAGGGGCGGGAGTAGCGGGAGGAATAGCCCCTACAATGAGCAGTTCTTC.

This clonotype was found once. This sequence may be a read error, since a much larger clone differs from it by one base. The rearrangement joins TRBV10-3 to TRBJ2-1, with no clear D. Per the germline V gene, CDR1 is ENHRY and CDR2 is SYGVKD. The CDR3 is 16 amino acids. V gave up 0 bases and J gave up 7 bases, with 16 bases separating them. CDR3 sequence (DNA): TGTGCCATCAGTGAGTCGAACTCAGCAGGACGTAATGAGCAGTTCTTC. This translates into CAISESNSAGRNEQFF.

Notes on this clonotype: A clone one base away is much larger, so this may be a read error. The chain is built from TRBV4-2 and TRBJ1-2; D uncertain. Looked up from germline, CDR1 is LGHNA and CDR2 is YNFKEQ. V lost 2 bases to trimming and J lost 5 bases, with 9 bases between them. The CDR3 sequence is 13 residues long. The CDR3 loop is CASSQTDKYGYTF. CDR3 sequence (DNA): TGTGCCAGCAGCCAAACAGATAAGTATGGCTACACCTTC.

Details on this clonotype: The CDR3 does not close with the conserved phenylalanine or tryptophan, likely indicating a read error. V is TRBV12-3 or TRBV12-4 and J is TRBJ1-6; 8 nucleotides agree with TRBD1. The CDR3 runs 15 residues. The CDR3, as DNA: TGTGCCAGTAGTTTACAAGGACAGGGAAGATCACCCCTCCACATT. Translating it yields CASSLQGQGRSPLHI.

This clonotype is a singleton in its sample. The chain has TRBV7-9 and TRBJ2-1; perhaps TRBD2 as D (5 bases). Germline V gives CDR1 SEHNR, CDR2 FQNEAQ (reference sequence). The length of the CDR3 is 17 residues. The ends were cut back, 5 bases at V and 0 bases at J, with 17 bases in the middle. CDR3 DNA sequence: TGTGCCAGCAGCATTAGAGTGGGAACTAGCTCCTACAATGAGCAGTTCTTC. Protein product: CASSIRVGTSSYNEQFF.

This clonotype was observed a handful of times. The CDR3 nucleotides read TGTGCCAGCAGGGCGGACGCATGGATGGGTGGCTACACCTTC. It translates to CASRADAWMGGYTF. V and J are TRBV6-1 and TRBJ1-2; D is uncertain. Deletions cut 6 bases from V and 7 bases from J, with 18 bases between. This CDR3 is 14 amino acids long. Germline V gene data show CDR1 as MNHNS and CDR2 as SASEGT.

The chain combines TRBV7-8 with TRBJ1-4; D is uncertain. CDR3 size: 13 residues. In germline, CDR1 is SGHVS, CDR2 FQNEAQ. V lost 5 bases to trimming and J lost 5 bases, with 9 bases between them. The CDR3 sequence: CASSLSQNEKLFF. CDR3 nucleotide sequence: TGTGCCAGCAGCCTTTCCCAAAATGAAAAACTGTTTTTT. Filled out from reference TRBV7-8 and TRBJ1-4, the complete variable domain reads GAGVSQSPRYKVAKRGQDVALRCDPISGHVSLFWYQQALGQGPEFLTYFQNEAQLDKSGLPSDRFFAERPEGSVSTLKIQRTQQEDSAVYLCASSLSQNEKLFFGSGTQLSVL.

This clonotype turned up a few times. A much larger clone lies a single base off, so this may be a read error. The gene calls are TRBV11-2 and TRBJ2-3; no reliable D call. Trimming pared 10 bases from V and 4 bases from J, leaving 18 bases between. CDR1 is SGHAT and CDR2 is FQNNGV in the germline V gene. The CDR3 spans 14 residues. The CDR3 here is CATQSRAAADTQYF. The CDR3, as DNA: TGTGCCACGCAGTCTAGGGCGGCAGCAGATACGCAGTATTTT.

The chain joins TRBV19 to TRBJ2-5, with 10 bases matching TRBD1. Germline trimming cut 10 bases from V and 4 bases from J; bases unmatched to any gene: 6. Germline assignment: CDR1 LNHDA and CDR2 SQIVND (reference sequence). CDR3 length equals 13 residues. The chain's CDR3 is CATRQGAGETQYF. CDR3 DNA: TGTGCCACCCGACAGGGGGCCGGAGAGACCCAGTACTTC.